This T cell receptor beta chain is from a study of shared clonotypes between healthy human individuals. About the study: The plates for each donor numbered three CD4 naive, three CD4 memory, two CD8 naive and one CD8 memory.

For sorted subsets, approximately 180 ng DNA per replicate equaled approximately 30,000 T cell genomes. Sequenced by immunoSEQ multiplex PCR; TCRdb stores in-frame clones only, minus some. Here the sample spans 850,000 to 1,200,000 clones, around 74% being singletons. In regard to this clone: Its antigen is still unknown.

Trimming left V 1 base short and J 2 bases short, with 15 bases between. This CDR3 contains 16 residues. CDR1 is SNHLY and CDR2 is FYNNEI in the germline V gene. Broader study findings: Only blood underwent sampling, and tissue repertoires likely differ.

Input material: memory CD4+ T cells sorted from blood. Described subset: CD45RA-negative fraction. The chain couples TRBV2 to TRBJ2-7, with a tentative D call TRBD2 (5 bases). The clonotype comes from a man aged 18 to 30 in good health. For the CDR3, the DNA is TGTGCCAGCAGTGAAGGGAGCAGGTCCGGGGCCTACGAGCAGTACTTC. It codes for CASSEGSRSGAYEQYF.